These 8 T cell receptor beta chains came from one sample sequenced in a study of cytomegalovirus exposure and HLA in healthy donors. The PCR contained 60 Vbeta and 13 Jbeta primers. Sequenced by immunoSEQ multiplex PCR; TCRdb stores in-frame clones only, minus some. This repertoire includes over 110,000 clones. Source material: PBMCs. Receptors originate from a male donor in good health and CMV-seronegative.

The chain combines TRBV6-5 with TRBJ1-2, with D unclear. Germline assignment: CDR1 MNHEY and CDR2 SVGAGI. Trimming took off 8 bases at V and 2 bases at J, with 6 bases between the two ends. The CDR3 extends over 11 amino acids. CDR3 coding DNA: TGTGCCAGCGTGGAGAACTATGGCTACACCTTC. It codes for CASVENYGYTF.

The J gene is TRBJ2-5, the V gene TRBV7-2, with a weak D call TRBD1 (6 bases). Looked up from germline, CDR1 is SGHTA and CDR2 is FQGNSA. This CDR3 spans 18 amino acids. Trimming removed 1 base at V and 5 bases at J, with 23 bases between. The CDR3 nucleotides are TGTGCCAGCAGCTTAGGTCTTATGGGGCAGGGGTTTGCGGAGACCCAGTACTTC. This codes for CASSLGLMGQGFAETQYF. The variable domain in full, with the rest retrieved from reference TRBV7-2 and TRBJ2-5, is GAGVSQSPSNKVTEKGKDVELRCDPISGHTALYWYRQSLGQGLEFLIYFQGNSAPDKSGLPSDRFSAERTGGSVSTLTIQRTQQEDSAVYLCASSLGLMGQGFAETQYFGPGTRLLVL.

The chain employs TRBV5-1 and TRBJ1-1; tentatively, D is TRBD1 (6 bases). Trimming removed 6 bases from V and 1 base from J, with 16 bases in between. CDR1 is SGHRS and CDR2 is YFSETQ in the germline V gene. The CDR3 runs 15 residues. CDR3 sequence reads: CASTPEQGPNTEAFF. Here the CDR3 DNA reads TGCGCCAGCACCCCTGAACAGGGACCGAACACTGAAGCTTTCTTT.

The genes are TRBV6-1 and TRBJ1-1; D unclear. The V gene lost 7 bases and the J gene lost 14 bases, with 17 bases spanning the gap. The length of the CDR3 is 11 residues. Looked up from germline, CDR1 is MNHNS and CDR2 is SASEGT. This chain's CDR3 is CASNGETVDFF. CDR3 coding DNA: TGTGCCAGCAATGGGGAGACCGTGGACTTCTTT.

This chain connects TRBV19 to TRBJ1-5; D is perhaps TRBD1 (5 bases). Germline V CDR1 and CDR2: LNHDA, SQIVND (reference sequence). The CDR3 sequence is 12 residues long. V gave up 8 bases and J gave up 11 bases, with 16 bases separating them. CDR3 coding DNA: TGTGCCAGTCGAAATCGGGCGGGGGCCCAGCATTTT. Protein: CASRNRAGAQHF.

The rearrangement links TRBV29-1 to TRBJ2-2, with D hard to call. Trimming took 7 bases from V and 5 from J, leaving 8 bases between them. The CDR3 extends over 11 amino acids. Germline-derived CDR1 and CDR2 are SQVTM and ANQGSEA. The CDR3 nucleotides are TGCAGCGCTATGGTAACCGGGGAGCTGTTTTTT. Its translation is CSAMVTGELFF.

This chain connects TRBV19 to TRBJ1-1, with TRBD1 matching 7 bases. Looked up from germline, CDR1 is LNHDA and CDR2 is SQIVND (reference sequence). The trim removed 3 bases at V and 1 base at J, leaving 5 bases unmatched. The CDR3 covers 15 residues. The DNA of the CDR3 is TGTGCCAGTAGTATTACAGGGACAGCGAACACTGAAGCTTTCTTT. Its translation is CASSITGTANTEAFF.

The chain has TRBV28 and TRBJ1-2; D not resolved. Looked up from germline, CDR1 is MDHEN and CDR2 is SYDVKM. The CDR3 consists of 14 residues. V dropped 3 bases and J dropped 2 bases, with 10 bases sitting between them. In nucleotides, the CDR3 is TGTGCCAGCAGTTTCCATTCGGGGAACTATGGCTACACCTTC. Protein: CASSFHSGNYGYTF.